This T cell receptor (beta chain) emerged from a study of blood T cells in healthy people across ages. Study-level points and caveats: Investigators viewed diversity estimates from one million T cells as underestimates, the study reported.

This clonotype was counted only a few times. Its target is unknown. The germline V gene encodes CDR1 LGHDT and CDR2 YNNKEL (reference sequence). After removal of 6 bases from V and 10 bases from J, the junction contained 8 bases not matched to a gene. This CDR3 spans 14 amino acids. A second 7 to 11 cycle PCR used barcoded and J-beta primers. TCRdb processed the 5' RACE reads anew with MiXCR; each CDR3 protein has one entry. The sample records 710,000 or so distinct CDR3 sequences, 20% to 25% being singletons. The sequence came from a man aged 65-85 years in good health. The chain combines TRBV3-1 with TRBJ1-6, with 8 bases matching TRBD1. Sequenced: blood. CDR3 coding DNA: TGTGCCAGCAGTATCGGACAGGGTAGCTCACCCCTCCACTTT. Encoded protein: CASSIGQGSSPLHF.